These T cell receptor beta chains were read from a single sample in a study of post-analysis software for immune sequencing data. TCRdb itself ran the PCR reads through MiXCR, one entry per CDR3 protein. This repertoire shows some 800,000 distinct CDR3 sequences, about 45% found once; its top ten account for 4.9%. Sequencing was done on a sample of blood. These receptors originate from a girl aged 5-17 years with multiple sclerosis. CDR3s include the opening cysteine and the closing phenylalanine or tryptophan. Each record gives: J gene, D gene, clone size, V gene, CDR3 protein, CDR3 DNA. A D gene is named only where the DNA matches it firmly. The size of a clone is reported for some rows only, either as once, few or many, or as a class for expanded clones.

>TRBJ1-2|NA|few|TRBV10-3
CAISVDVEGYTF
TGTGCCATCAGTGTGGACGTGGAGGGCTACACCTTC
>TRBJ1-4|NA|few|TRBV25-1
CASSFVPPTNEKLFF
TGTGCCAGCAGTTTCGTCCCTCCAACTAATGAAAAACTGTTTTTT
>TRBJ2-7|NA|NA|TRBV20-1
CSARRRGRDEQYF
TGCAGTGCTAGAAGGAGGGGGAGGGACGAGCAGTACTTC
>TRBJ1-2|NA|NA|TRBV21-1
CASSPRDRGRENGYTF
TGTGCCAGCAGCCCTCGGGACAGGGGAAGGGAGAATGGCTACACCTTC
>TRBJ1-4|NA|NA|TRBV24-1
CATSDFRTPSEKLFF
TGTGCCACCAGTGATTTTCGAACCCCCAGTGAAAAACTGTTTTTT
>TRBJ1-3|NA|few|TRBV6-1
CASRSTALGFSGNTIYF
TGTGCCAGCAGGTCAACTGCTCTGGGGTTCTCTGGAAACACCATATATTTT
>TRBJ1-5|NA|few|TRBV12-3/TRBV12-4
CASRLGGNQPQHF
TGTGCCAGCCGTCTAGGCGGTAATCAGCCCCAGCATTTT
>TRBJ2-7|NA|few|TRBV7-6
CASSPPSALEQYF
TGTGCCAGCAGCCCCCCGAGTGCCCTCGAGCAGTACTTC
>TRBJ1-2|TRBD1|NA|TRBV29-1
CSVEDNGWDSQGNYGYTF
TGCAGCGTTGAAGATAATGGTTGGGACAGTCAAGGGAACTATGGCTACACCTTC
>TRBJ2-3|TRBD1|many|TRBV12-3/TRBV12-4
CASSYHRGMTDTQYF
TGTGCCAGCAGTTACCACAGGGGGATGACAGATACGCAGTATTTT
>TRBJ1-2|TRBD1|NA|TRBV19
CASTMGSRTGVGYGYTF
TGTGCCAGTACTATGGGGAGCCGGACAGGGGTCGGCTATGGCTACACCTTC
>TRBJ2-3|NA|NA|TRBV20-1
CSARYGLRTDTQYF
TGCAGTGCTAGGTACGGACTACGCACAGATACGCAGTATTTT
>TRBJ2-5|TRBD1|NA|TRBV6-1
CASRDRGWETQYF
TGTGCCAGCCGGGACAGGGGTTGGGAGACCCAGTACTTC
>TRBJ1-2|NA|few|TRBV6-5
CASFNGGLNYGYTF
TGTGCCAGCTTTAACGGGGGTCTCAACTATGGCTACACCTTC
>TRBJ2-7|TRBD1|NA|TRBV25-1
CASSELTRGLYEQYF
TGTGCCAGCAGTGAATTAACCAGGGGGCTGTACGAGCAGTACTTC
>TRBJ2-7|TRBD2|NA|TRBV20-1
CSARSLTGLAEISSYEQYF
TGCAGTGCTAGATCGTTAACGGGACTAGCGGAAATCAGCTCCTACGAGCAGTACTTC